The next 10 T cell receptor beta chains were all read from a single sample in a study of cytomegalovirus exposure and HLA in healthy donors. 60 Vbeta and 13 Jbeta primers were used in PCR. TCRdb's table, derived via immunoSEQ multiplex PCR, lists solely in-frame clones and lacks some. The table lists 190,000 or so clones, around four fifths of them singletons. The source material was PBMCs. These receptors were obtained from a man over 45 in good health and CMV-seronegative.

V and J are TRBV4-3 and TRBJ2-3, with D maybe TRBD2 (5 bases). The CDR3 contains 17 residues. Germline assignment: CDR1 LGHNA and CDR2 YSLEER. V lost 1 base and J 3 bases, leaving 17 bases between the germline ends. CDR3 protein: CASSQVSRLAETDTQYF. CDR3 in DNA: TGCGCCAGCAGCCAAGTCAGTAGGCTAGCAGAGACAGATACGCAGTATTTT.

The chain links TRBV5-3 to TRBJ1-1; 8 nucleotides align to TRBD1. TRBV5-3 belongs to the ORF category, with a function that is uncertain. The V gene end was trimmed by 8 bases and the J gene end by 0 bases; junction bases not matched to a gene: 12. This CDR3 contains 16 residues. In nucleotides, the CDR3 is TGTGCCAGGGCGGAAACGGGACAGGACCTGAACACTGAAGCTTTCTTT. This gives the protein CARAETGQDLNTEAFF.

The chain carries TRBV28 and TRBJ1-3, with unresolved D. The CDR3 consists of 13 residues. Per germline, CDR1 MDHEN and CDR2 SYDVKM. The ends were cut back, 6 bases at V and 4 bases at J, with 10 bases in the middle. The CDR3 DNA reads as TGTGCCAGCAGCCAGACTCCCGGAAACACCATATATTTT. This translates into CASSQTPGNTIYF. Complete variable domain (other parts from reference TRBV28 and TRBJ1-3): DVKVTQSSRYLVKRTGEKVFLECVQDMDHENMFWYRQDPGLGLRLIYFSYDVKMKEKGDIPEGYSVSREKKERFSLILESASTNQTSMYLCASSQTPGNTIYFGEGSWLTVV.

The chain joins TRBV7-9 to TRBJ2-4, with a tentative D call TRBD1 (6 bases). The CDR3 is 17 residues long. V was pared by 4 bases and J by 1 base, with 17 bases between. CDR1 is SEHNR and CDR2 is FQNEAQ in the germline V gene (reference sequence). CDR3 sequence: CASSSLNAQGAKNIQYF. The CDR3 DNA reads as TGTGCCAGCAGCTCGTTAAACGCGCAGGGGGCCAAAAACATTCAGTACTTC.

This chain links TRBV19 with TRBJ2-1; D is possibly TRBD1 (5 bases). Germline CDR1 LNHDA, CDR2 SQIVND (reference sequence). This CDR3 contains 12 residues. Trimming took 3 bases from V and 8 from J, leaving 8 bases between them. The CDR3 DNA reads TGTGCCAGTAGTATCAGGGTACATGAGCAGTTCTTC. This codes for CASSIRVHEQFF.

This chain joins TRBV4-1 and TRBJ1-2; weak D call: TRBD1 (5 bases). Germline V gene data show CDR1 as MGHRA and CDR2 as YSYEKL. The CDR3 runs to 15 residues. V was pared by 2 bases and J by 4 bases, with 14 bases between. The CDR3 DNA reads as TGCGCCAGCAGCCAACCGACAGTGGGCCGCTATGGCTACACCTTC. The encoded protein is CASSQPTVGRYGYTF.

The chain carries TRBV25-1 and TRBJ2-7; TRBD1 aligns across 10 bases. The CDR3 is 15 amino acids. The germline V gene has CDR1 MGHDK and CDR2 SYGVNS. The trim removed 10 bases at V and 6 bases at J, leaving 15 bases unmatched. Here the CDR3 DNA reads TGTGCCACCAGCACCCGAGACAGGGGGCGAAGCGAGCAGTACTTC. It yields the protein CATSTRDRGRSEQYF.

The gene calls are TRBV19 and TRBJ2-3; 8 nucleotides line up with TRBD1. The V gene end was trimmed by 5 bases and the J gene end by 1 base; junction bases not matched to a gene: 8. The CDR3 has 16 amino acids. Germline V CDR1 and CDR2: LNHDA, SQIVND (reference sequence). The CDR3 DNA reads TGTGCCAGTAGTTTAACCGGGACAGGAGGCACAGATACGCAGTATTTT. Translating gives CASSLTGTGGTDTQYF.

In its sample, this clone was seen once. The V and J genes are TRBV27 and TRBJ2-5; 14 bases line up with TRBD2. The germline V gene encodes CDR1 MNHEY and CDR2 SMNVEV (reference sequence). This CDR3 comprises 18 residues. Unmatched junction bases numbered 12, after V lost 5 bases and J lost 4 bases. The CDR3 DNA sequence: TGTGCCAGCAGTCATGGGACTAGCGGGAGCCGAACCAGAGAGACCCAGTACTTC. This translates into CASSHGTSGSRTRETQYF.

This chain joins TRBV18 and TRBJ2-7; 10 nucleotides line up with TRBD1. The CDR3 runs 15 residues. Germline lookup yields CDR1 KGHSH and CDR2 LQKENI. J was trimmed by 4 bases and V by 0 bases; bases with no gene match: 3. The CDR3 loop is CASSPPTGGYYEQYF. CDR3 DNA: TGTGCCAGCTCACCACCGACAGGGGGCTATTACGAGCAGTACTTC.